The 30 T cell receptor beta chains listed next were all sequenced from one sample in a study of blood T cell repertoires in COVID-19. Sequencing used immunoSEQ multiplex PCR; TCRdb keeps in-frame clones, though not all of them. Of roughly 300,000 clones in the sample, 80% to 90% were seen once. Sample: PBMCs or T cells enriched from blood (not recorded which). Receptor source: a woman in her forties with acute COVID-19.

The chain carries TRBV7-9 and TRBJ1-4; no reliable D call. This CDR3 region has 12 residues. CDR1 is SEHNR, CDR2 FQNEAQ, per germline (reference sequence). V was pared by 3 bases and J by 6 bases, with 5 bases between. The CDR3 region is CASSFGDEKLFF. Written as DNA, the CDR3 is TGTGCCAGCAGCTTCGGAGATGAAAAACTGTTTTTT. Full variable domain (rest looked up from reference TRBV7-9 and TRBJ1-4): DTGVSQNPRHKITKRGQNVTFRCDPISEHNRLYWYRQTLGQGPEFLTYFQNEAQLEKSRLLSDRFSAERPKGSFSTLEIQRTEQGDSAMYLCASSFGDEKLFFGSGTQLSVL.

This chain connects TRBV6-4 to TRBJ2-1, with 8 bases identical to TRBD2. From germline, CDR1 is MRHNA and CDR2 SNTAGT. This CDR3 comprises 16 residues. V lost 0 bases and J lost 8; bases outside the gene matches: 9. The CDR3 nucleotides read TGTGCCAGCAGTGACTCGTTCGGGGGGGCTCCCTATGAGCAGTTCTTC. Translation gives CASSDSFGGAPYEQFF.

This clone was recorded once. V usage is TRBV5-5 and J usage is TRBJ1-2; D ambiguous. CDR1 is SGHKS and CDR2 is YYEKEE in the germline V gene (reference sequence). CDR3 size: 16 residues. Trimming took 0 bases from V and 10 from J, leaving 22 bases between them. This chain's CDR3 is CASSLERGRLSSYYTF. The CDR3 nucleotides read TGTGCCAGCAGCTTGGAGAGAGGCAGACTCAGCAGCTACTACACCTTC.

CDR3 DNA sequence: TGTGCCAGCAGCCAAGAGTTTATGAGGACTTTCTTT. It yields the protein CASSQEFMRTFF. The J gene is TRBJ1-1, the V gene TRBV3-1 (or the pseudogene TRBV3-2); no reliable D call. The germline gives CDR1 LGHDT, CDR2 YNNKEL (reference sequence). V shed 0 bases and J shed 12 bases, with 11 bases lying between them. The CDR3 loop spans 12 amino acids.

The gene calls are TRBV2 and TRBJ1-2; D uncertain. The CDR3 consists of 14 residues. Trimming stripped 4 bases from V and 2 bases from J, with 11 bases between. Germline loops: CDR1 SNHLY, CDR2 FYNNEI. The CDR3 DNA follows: TGTGCCAGCAGTGGATATAGAGGCAACTATGGCTACACCTTC. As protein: CASSGYRGNYGYTF.

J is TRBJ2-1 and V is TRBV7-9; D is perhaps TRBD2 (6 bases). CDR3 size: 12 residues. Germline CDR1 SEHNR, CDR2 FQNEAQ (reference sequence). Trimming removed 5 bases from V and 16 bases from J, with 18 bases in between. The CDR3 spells CASSIMGLYSFF. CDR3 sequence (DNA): TGTGCCAGCAGCATAATGGGACTCTATAGTTTCTTC. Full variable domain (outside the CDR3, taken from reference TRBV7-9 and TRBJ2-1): DTGVSQNPRHKITKRGQNVTFRCDPISEHNRLYWYRQTLGQGPEFLTYFQNEAQLEKSRLLSDRFSAERPKGSFSTLEIQRTEQGDSAMYLCASSIMGLYSFFGPGTRLTVL.

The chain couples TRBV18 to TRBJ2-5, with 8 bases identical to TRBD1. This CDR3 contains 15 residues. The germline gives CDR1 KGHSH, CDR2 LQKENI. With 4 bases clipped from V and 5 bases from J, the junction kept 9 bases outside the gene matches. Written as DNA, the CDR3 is TGTGCCAGCTCACGCGGGACAGGTATATCGGAGACCCAGTACTTC. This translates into CASSRGTGISETQYF.

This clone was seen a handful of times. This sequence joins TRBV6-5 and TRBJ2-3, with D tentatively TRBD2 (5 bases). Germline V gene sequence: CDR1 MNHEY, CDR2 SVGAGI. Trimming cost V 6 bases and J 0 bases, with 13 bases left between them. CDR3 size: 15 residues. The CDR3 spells CASSSDSPSTDTQYF. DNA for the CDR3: TGTGCCAGCAGCTCGGACTCGCCTAGCACAGATACGCAGTATTTT.

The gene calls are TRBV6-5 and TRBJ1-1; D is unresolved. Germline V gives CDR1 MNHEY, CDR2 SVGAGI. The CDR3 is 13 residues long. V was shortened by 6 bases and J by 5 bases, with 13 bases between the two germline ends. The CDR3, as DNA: TGTGCCAGCAGGGCGAGGGTCTTTACTGAAGCTTTCTTT. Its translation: CASRARVFTEAFF.

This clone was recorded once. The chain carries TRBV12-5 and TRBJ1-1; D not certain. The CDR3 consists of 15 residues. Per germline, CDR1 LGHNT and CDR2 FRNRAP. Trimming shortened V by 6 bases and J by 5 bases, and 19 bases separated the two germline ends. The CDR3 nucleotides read TGTGCTAGTGGAAAAAAGGAGCGGGTTTGGACTGAAGCTTTCTTT. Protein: CASGKKERVWTEAFF.

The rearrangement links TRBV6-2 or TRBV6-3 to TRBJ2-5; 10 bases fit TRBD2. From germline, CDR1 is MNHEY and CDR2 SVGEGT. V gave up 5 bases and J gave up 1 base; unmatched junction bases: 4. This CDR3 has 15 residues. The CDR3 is CASSPGTSAQETQYF. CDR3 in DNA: TGTGCCAGCAGTCCCGGGACTAGCGCCCAAGAGACCCAGTACTTC.

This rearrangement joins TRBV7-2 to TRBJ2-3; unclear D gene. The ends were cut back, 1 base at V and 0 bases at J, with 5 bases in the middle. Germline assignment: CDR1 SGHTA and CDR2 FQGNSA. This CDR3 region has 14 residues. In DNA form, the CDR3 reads TGTGCCAGCAGCTTAGTTAGTAGCACAGATACGCAGTATTTT. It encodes CASSLVSSTDTQYF.

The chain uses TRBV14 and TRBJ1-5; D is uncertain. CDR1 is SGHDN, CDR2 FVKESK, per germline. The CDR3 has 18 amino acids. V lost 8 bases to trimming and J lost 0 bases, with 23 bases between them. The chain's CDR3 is CASYKHSCPYISNQPQHF. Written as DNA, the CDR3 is TGTGCCAGCTACAAGCACAGTTGCCCTTATATTAGCAATCAGCCCCAGCATTTT.

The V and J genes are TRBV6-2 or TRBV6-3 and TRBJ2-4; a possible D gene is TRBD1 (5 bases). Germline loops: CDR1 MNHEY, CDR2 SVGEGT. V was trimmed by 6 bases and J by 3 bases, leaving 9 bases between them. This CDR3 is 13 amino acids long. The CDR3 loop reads CASSLDNKNIQYF. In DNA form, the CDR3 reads TGTGCCAGCAGCCTGGACAACAAAAACATTCAGTACTTC.

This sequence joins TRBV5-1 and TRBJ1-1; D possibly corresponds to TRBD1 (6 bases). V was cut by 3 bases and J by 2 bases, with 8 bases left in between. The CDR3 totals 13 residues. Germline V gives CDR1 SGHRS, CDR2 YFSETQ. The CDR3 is CASSSQGNTEAFF. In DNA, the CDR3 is TGCGCCAGCAGCTCACAGGGTAACACTGAAGCTTTCTTT. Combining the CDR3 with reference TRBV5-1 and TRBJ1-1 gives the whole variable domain KAGVTQTPRYLIKTRGQQVTLSCSPISGHRSVSWYQQTPGQGLQFLFEYFSETQRNKGNFPGRFSGRQFSNSRSEMNVSTLELGDSALYLCASSSQGNTEAFFGQGTRLTVV.

The CDR3 DNA sequence: TGTGCCAGCAGTGAACTCGGACTAGCGGGAGGAGGGGAGACCCAGTACTTC. Translating gives CASSELGLAGGGETQYF. The chain combines TRBV2 with TRBJ2-5, with 14 bases that match TRBD2. V lost 2 bases to trimming and J lost 5 bases; unmatched junction nucleotides: 7. The CDR3 is 17 amino acids. Germline CDR1 and CDR2: SNHLY and FYNNEI.

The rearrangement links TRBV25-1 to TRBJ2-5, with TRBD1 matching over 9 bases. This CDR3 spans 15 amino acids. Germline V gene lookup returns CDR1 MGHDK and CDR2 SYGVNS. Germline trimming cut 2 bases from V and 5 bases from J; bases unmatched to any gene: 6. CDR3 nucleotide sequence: TGTGCCAGCAGTGAACAACACGGACAGGGGGAGACCCAGTACTTC. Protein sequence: CASSEQHGQGETQYF.

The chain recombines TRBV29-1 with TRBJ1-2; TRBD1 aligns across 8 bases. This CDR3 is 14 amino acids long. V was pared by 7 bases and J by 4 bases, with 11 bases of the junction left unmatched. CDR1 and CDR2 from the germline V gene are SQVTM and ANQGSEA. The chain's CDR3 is CSAVTGELSYGYTF. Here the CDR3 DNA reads TGCAGCGCCGTGACAGGGGAATTGAGCTATGGCTACACCTTC.

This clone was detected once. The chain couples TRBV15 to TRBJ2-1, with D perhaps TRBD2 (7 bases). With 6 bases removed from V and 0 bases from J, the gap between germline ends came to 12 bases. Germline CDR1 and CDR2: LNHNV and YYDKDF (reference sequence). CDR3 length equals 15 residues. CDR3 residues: CATRGGRTSYNEQFF. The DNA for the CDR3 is TGTGCCACCAGGGGGGGGCGAACCTCCTACAATGAGCAGTTCTTC. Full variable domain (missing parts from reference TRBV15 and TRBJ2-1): DAMVIQNPRYQVTQFGKPVTLSCSQTLNHNVMYWYQQKSSQAPKLLFHYYDKDFNNEADTPDNFQSRRPNTSFCFLDIRSPGLGDTAMYLCATRGGRTSYNEQFFGPGTRLTVL.

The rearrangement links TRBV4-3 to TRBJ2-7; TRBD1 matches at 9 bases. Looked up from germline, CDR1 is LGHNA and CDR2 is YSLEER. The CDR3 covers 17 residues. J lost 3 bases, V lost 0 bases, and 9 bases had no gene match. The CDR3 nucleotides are TGCGCCAGCAGCCAAGAGTTTGGGACAGGGAAGCTCTACGAGCAGTACTTC. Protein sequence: CASSQEFGTGKLYEQYF.

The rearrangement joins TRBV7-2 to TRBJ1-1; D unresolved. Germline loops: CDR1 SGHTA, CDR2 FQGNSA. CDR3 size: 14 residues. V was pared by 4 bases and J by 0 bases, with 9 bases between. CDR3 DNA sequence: TGTGCCAGCAGCTCCGGGAATATGAACACTGAAGCTTTCTTT. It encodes CASSSGNMNTEAFF.

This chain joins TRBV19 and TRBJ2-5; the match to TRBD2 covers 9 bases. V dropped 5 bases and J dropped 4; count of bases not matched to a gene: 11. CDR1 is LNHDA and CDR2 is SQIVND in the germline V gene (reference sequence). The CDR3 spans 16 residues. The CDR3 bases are TGTGCCAGTAGTGCCGGGAGGAGCGGGGGGTTAGAGACCCAGTACTTC. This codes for CASSAGRSGGLETQYF.

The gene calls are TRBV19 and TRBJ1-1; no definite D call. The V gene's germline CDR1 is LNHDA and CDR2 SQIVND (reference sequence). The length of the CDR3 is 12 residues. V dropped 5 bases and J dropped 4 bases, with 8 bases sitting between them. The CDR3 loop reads CASSPSGTEAFF. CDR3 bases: TGTGCCAGTAGTCCTTCGGGCACTGAAGCTTTCTTT.

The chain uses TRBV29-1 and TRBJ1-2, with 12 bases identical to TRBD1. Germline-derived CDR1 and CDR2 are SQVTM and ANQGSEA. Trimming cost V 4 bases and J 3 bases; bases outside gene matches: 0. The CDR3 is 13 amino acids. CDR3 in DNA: TGCAGCGTTGGGGACAGGGGGCACTATGGCTACACCTTC. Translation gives CSVGDRGHYGYTF. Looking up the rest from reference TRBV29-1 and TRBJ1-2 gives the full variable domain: SAVISQKPSRDICQRGTSLTIQCQVDSQVTMMFWYRQQPGQSLTLIATANQGSEATYESGFVIDKFPISRPNLTFSTLTVSNMSPEDSSIYLCSVGDRGHYGYTFGSGTRLTVV.

For the CDR3, the DNA is TGCGCCAGCAGCCGCGGACAACCTGGGAACACTGAAGCTTTCTTT. Translating gives CASSRGQPGNTEAFF. The chain combines TRBV4-3 with TRBJ1-1; perhaps TRBD1 as D (5 bases). Germline-derived CDR1 and CDR2 are LGHNA and YSLEER. The CDR3 is made up of 15 amino acids. Trimming took off 4 bases at V and 1 base at J, with 13 bases between the two ends.

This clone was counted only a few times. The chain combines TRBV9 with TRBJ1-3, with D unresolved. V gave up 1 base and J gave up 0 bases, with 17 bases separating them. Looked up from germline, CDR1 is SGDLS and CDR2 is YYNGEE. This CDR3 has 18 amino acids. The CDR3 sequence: CASSVPSEEQHSGNTIYF. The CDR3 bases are TGTGCCAGCAGCGTACCCTCGGAGGAGCAACACTCTGGAAACACCATATATTTT.

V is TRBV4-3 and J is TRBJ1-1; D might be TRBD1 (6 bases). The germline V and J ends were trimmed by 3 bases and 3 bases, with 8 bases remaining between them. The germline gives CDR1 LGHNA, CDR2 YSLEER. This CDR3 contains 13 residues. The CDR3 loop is CASSHNRDTEAFF. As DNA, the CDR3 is TGCGCCAGCAGCCATAACAGGGACACTGAAGCTTTCTTT.

The DNA of the CDR3 is TGTGCCAGCAGCTCCGGTGGGGCAGGTCTGGAGACCCAGTACTTC. Protein: CASSSGGAGLETQYF. The chain employs TRBV7-8 and TRBJ2-5; the D gene is possibly TRBD1 (5 bases). V lost 4 bases and J 5 bases, leaving 17 bases between the germline ends. The CDR3 extends over 15 amino acids. Germline V gene data show CDR1 as SGHVS and CDR2 as FQNEAQ.

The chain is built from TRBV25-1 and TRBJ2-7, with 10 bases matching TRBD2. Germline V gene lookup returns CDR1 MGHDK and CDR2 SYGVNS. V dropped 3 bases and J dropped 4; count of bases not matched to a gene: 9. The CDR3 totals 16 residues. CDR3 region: CASSDREASGSYEQYF. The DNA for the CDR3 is TGTGCCAGCAGTGACAGGGAAGCTAGCGGGAGTTACGAGCAGTACTTC.

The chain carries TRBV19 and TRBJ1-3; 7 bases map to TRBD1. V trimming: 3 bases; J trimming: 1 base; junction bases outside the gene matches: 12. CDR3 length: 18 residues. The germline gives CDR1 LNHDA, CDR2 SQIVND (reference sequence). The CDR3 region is CASSMGQPFGKSGNTIYF. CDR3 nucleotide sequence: TGTGCCAGTAGTATGGGACAGCCTTTTGGGAAGTCTGGAAACACCATATATTTT.